These T cell receptor beta chains were read from a single sample in a study of human T cells and chemical hapten exposure. TCRdb passed the RACE reads through MiXCR, listing each CDR3 protein once. Of over 95,000 distinct CDR3 sequences listed, over 10% are singletons. Material: whole blood, obtained in connection with sensitization to the hapten diphenylcyclopropenone (DPC). These receptors were obtained from a woman aged 40 to 55 with alopecia areata. Some clones in this sample may be carry-over from other donors' samples. CDR3s include the opening cysteine and the closing phenylalanine or tryptophan. A D gene is named only where the DNA matches it firmly. Some rows have no size entry. The others give once, few or many, or a class for an expanded clone.

>-|many|TRBV6-2/TRBV6-3|TRBJ2-3
TGTGCCAGCAGGAACGGAGGTTCAGATACGCAGTATTTT
CASRNGGSDTQYF
>-|few|TRBV6-2/TRBV6-3|TRBJ2-4
TGTGCCAGCAGTGGGGTTCTAGCCAAAAACATTCAGTACTTC
CASSGVLAKNIQYF
>-|many|TRBV11-3|TRBJ2-3
TGTGCCAGCGCCGAGGGGTACACAGATACGCAGTATTTT
CASAEGYTDTQYF
>-|-|TRBV20-1|TRBJ2-3
TGCAGTGTTACGGACCCCGGCAGGACAGATACGCAGTATTTT
CSVTDPGRTDTQYF
>-|few|TRBV4-3|TRBJ2-7
TGCGCCAGCAGCCAAGACCTAGCGCGGGTGGGTAGGGGAGAGCAGTACTTC
CASSQDLARVGRGEQYF
>-|-|TRBV20-1|TRBJ1-2
TGCAGTGCTAGAGACCCCGGACAGTTAGCTAACTATGGCTACACCTTC
CSARDPGQLANYGYTF
>-|-|TRBV10-1|TRBJ2-1
TGCGCCAGCAGTGAGCCCAAGCCGGGGCCTAGTCCCAGTCCGGAGCAGTTCTTC
CASSEPKPGPSPSPEQFF
>-|-|TRBV6-5|TRBJ2-3
TGTGCCAGCAGGGCCCTAGATACGCAGTATTTT
CASRALDTQYF
>TRBD1|-|TRBV29-1|TRBJ2-7
TGCAGCGTTGCCAGGGGGTTCTACGAGCAGTACTTC
CSVARGFYEQYF
>-|many|TRBV15|TRBJ2-3
TGTGCCACCAGCTCTGGCAAGGCAGATACGCAGTATTTT
CATSSGKADTQYF
>-|few|TRBV4-1|TRBJ2-7
TGCGCCAGCAGCCGGGCTTTTAGCGGAAACCAGCCCTACGAGCAGTACTTC
CASSRAFSGNQPYEQYF
>-|few|TRBV28|TRBJ2-7
TGTGCCAGCAGACATCGGACAGACCCTACCTACGAGCAGTACTTC
CASRHRTDPTYEQYF
>TRBD2|many|TRBV10-3|TRBJ2-7
TGTGCCATCAGTGAGGGGACTAGCGGTGTCTACGAGCAGTACTTC
CAISEGTSGVYEQYF
>TRBD2|many|TRBV6-5|TRBJ2-1
TGTGCCAGCAGTGGCGGGAGGAGCTCCTACAATGAGCAGTTCTTC
CASSGGRSSYNEQFF
>-|few|TRBV6-2/TRBV6-3|TRBJ2-7
TGTGCCAGCACCGGCTCCTACGAGCAGTACTTC
CASTGSYEQYF
>TRBD1|few|TRBV29-1|TRBJ2-2
TGCAGCGTTAAAAGTTCGGGACAGAGCGCGAACACCGGGGAGCTGTTTTTT
CSVKSSGQSANTGELFF
>TRBD1|few|TRBV19|TRBJ1-5
TGTGCCAGTACCGTGGGACAGGGTGTTTTCGGAAGCAATCAGCCCCAGCATTTT
CASTVGQGVFGSNQPQHF
>-|few|TRBV7-2|TRBJ1-5
TGTGCCAGCAGCTTAGTCGGGCAGTCAGATCAGCCCCAGCATTTT
CASSLVGQSDQPQHF
>TRBD1|-|TRBV7-9|TRBJ2-1
TGTGCCAGCAGCTTCCGACAGGGGCCACTCTCGGGGCCTGCCTTC
CASSFRQGPLSGPAF
>-|many|TRBV20-1|TRBJ2-7
TGCAGTGCTGTAGCGGACAGGTTCTCGGGGCAGTACTTC
CSAVADRFSGQYF
>-|few|TRBV7-2|TRBJ2-3
TGTGCCAGCAGCCCATTCTCGGCCCCAGATACGCAGTATTTT
CASSPFSAPDTQYF
>-|few|TRBV12-3/TRBV12-4|TRBJ1-2
TGTGCCAGCAGTTTTGGGATAAACTATGGCTACACCTTC
CASSFGINYGYTF
>TRBD2|-|TRBV7-2|TRBJ2-3
TGTGCCAGCAGTCCAGCGGGGGCGATGGGGGATACGCAGTATTTT
CASSPAGAMGDTQYF
>TRBD2|-|TRBV6-2/TRBV6-3|TRBJ2-3
TGTGTCACGCGGGGACTAGCGGGAGAAGATACGCAGTATTTT
CVTRGLAGEDTQYF
>-|-|TRBV4-2|TRBJ1-1
TGTGCCAGCAGCCTACAGGGTCCTGTTGCTTTCTTT
CASSLQGPVAFF
>TRBD2|few|TRBV5-1|TRBJ2-7
TGCGCCAGCAGCTTTAGCGGGAGCGAGCAGTACTTC
CASSFSGSEQYF
>-|many|TRBV15|TRBJ2-4
TGTGCCACCAGCAGAGAACACCCCCTCTCACTAGCCAAAAACATTCAGTACTTC
CATSREHPLSLAKNIQYF
>-|many|TRBV11-3|TRBJ2-1
TGTGCCAGCAGCCTAACAGAGCGGAGCAATGAGCAGTTCTTC
CASSLTERSNEQFF
>-|few|TRBV6-2/TRBV6-3|TRBJ1-2
TGTGCCAGCAGTTACCCGATGTCTCCGGGATCCTATGGCTACACCTTC
CASSYPMSPGSYGYTF
>TRBD1|-|TRBV5-6|TRBJ1-2
TGTGCCAGCAGACCGAGGCCAGGGGGCTACTATGGCTACACCTTC
CASRPRPGGYYGYTF
>-|many|TRBV2|TRBJ2-2
TGTGCCAGCAAGGCCGTTAACACCGGGGAGCTGTTTTTT
CASKAVNTGELFF
>-|-|TRBV21-1|TRBJ2-7
TGTGCCAGCAGCTCTTCCGACAGGGGGATCGAGCAGTACTTC
CASSSSDRGIEQYF
>-|-|TRBV25-1|TRBJ1-1
TGTGCCAGCAGTGAGGTCAGGGACCGGTGGACTGAAGCTTTCTTT
CASSEVRDRWTEAFF
>TRBD2|few|TRBV7-9|TRBJ2-3
TGTGCCAGCAGCTTGCCCAGGGGAATAGCGGGAGAGGGAGATACGCAGTATTTT
CASSLPRGIAGEGDTQYF
>TRBD2|-|TRBV7-2|TRBJ2-1
TGTGCCAGCAGTCGTAGCGGGAGGGCCTCCTACAATGAGCAGTTCTTC
CASSRSGRASYNEQFF
>TRBD2|many|TRBV2|TRBJ2-3
TGTGCCAGCAGTGGCGCGAGCGGGGATAGCACAGATACGCAGTATTTT
CASSGASGDSTDTQYF
>-|many|TRBV28|TRBJ1-1
TGTGCCAGCAGTTCTGGAGTCAGGTTTGGAAACACTGAAGCTTTCTTT
CASSSGVRFGNTEAFF
>-|few|TRBV24-1|TRBJ2-2
TGTGCCACCAGTGATTTTGGCGGCAGGGCGAACACCGGGGAGCTGTTTTTT
CATSDFGGRANTGELFF
>-|few|TRBV6-2/TRBV6-3|TRBJ2-7
TGTGCCAGCACCCTTGGTTCAGTCTCCTACGAGCAGTACTTC
CASTLGSVSYEQYF
>TRBD1|few|TRBV28|TRBJ2-5
TGTGCCAGCAGTCCCGGGACAGGGGGCCGAGAGACCCAGTACTTC
CASSPGTGGRETQYF
>-|many|TRBV29-1|TRBJ2-2
TGCAGCGTTCAGGGTCCGGACACCGGGGAGCTGTTTTTT
CSVQGPDTGELFF
>-|-|TRBV7-6|TRBJ1-1
TGTGCCAGCAGCTCACAGGGACGCCTAGGGAACACTGAAGCTTTCTTT
CASSSQGRLGNTEAFF
>TRBD2|many|TRBV7-2|TRBJ2-3
TGTGCCAGCAGCCTGACTAGCGCGCCAGATACGCAGTATTTT
CASSLTSAPDTQYF
>-|many|TRBV7-2|TRBJ2-5
TGTGCCAGCAGCCCACGGATGACGCCGGAGACCCAGTACTTC
CASSPRMTPETQYF
>TRBD1|-|TRBV5-4|TRBJ2-2
TGTGCCAGCAGCTGGGGACAGGGGGCGAGTACCGGGGAGCTGTTTTTT
CASSWGQGASTGELFF
>-|-|TRBV7-2|TRBJ2-6
TGTGCCAGCAGCGTCGTCTCTGGGGCCAACGTCCTGACTTTC
CASSVVSGANVLTF
>-|few|TRBV28|TRBJ2-6
TGTGCCAGCAGGGCCCCCAGGACTGCTGGGGCCAACGTCCTGACTTTC
CASRAPRTAGANVLTF
>-|few|TRBV20-1|TRBJ2-5
TGCAGTGCTAGAGATCTTAGCGGAGGGGGGCGAGAGACCCAGTACTTC
CSARDLSGGGRETQYF
>TRBD1|-|TRBV28|TRBJ1-1
TGTGCCAGCAGTTTAGGGACAGCAGACACTGAAGCTTTCTTT
CASSLGTADTEAFF
>-|-|TRBV7-7|TRBJ2-5
TGTGCTAGCAGCTTAGGTGGGGTACCTCAAGAGACCCAGTACTTC
CASSLGGVPQETQYF
>-|-|TRBV4-1|TRBJ2-2
TGCGCCAGCAGCCCCGTGGGTACCGGGGAGCTGTTTTTT
CASSPVGTGELFF
>-|few|TRBV10-1|TRBJ2-1
TGCGCCAGCAGTGAGTCGATGGACCTCGGCACCTACAATGAGCAGTTCTTC
CASSESMDLGTYNEQFF
>-|-|TRBV2|TRBJ2-1
TGTGCCAGCAGTGTGGGGCCCGACTACAATGAGCAGTTCTTC
CASSVGPDYNEQFF
>TRBD2|-|TRBV7-9|TRBJ2-1
TGTGCCAGCAGCTTAGGTTCTAGCGGGGACAATGAGCAGTTCTTC
CASSLGSSGDNEQFF
>TRBD1|-|TRBV7-9|TRBJ1-1
TGTGCCAGCAGCTTTGACAGGGGGAACACTGAAGCTTTCTTT
CASSFDRGNTEAFF
>-|-|TRBV5-4|TRBJ1-3
TGTGCCAGCAGCTTGGATGACCCTGGAAACACCATATATTTT
CASSLDDPGNTIYF
>TRBD1|-|TRBV19|TRBJ2-2
TGTGCCAGTAGTGGCGGACAGGGGGCTGGCACCGGGGAGCTGTTTTTT
CASSGGQGAGTGELFF
>-|-|TRBV20-1|TRBJ1-2
TGCAGTGCACAAACCCCCTTATATGGCTACACCTTC
CSAQTPLYGYTF
>TRBD1|many|TRBV2|TRBJ2-6
TGTGCCAGCAAACAGGGGTCGAACTCTGGGGCCAACGTCCTGACTTTC
CASKQGSNSGANVLTF